The 7 T cell receptor beta chains presented below share a single source sample, sequenced in a study of OX40 agonist ivuxolimab in advanced cancers. Some clones are missing from TCRdb's copy, which holds only in-frame ones; the method was immunoSEQ multiplex PCR. The sample lists tens of thousands of clones, roughly nine tenths occurring once. Source: CD4+ or CD8+ T cells sorted from blood, taken in a trial of the OX40 agonist ivuxolimab. Receptors originate from an adult with an advanced solid tumor such as melanoma, head and neck, liver or kidney cancer.

The rearrangement joins TRBV14 to TRBJ1-1; D is ambiguous. The CDR3 consists of 17 residues. CDR1 and CDR2 (germline): SGHDN, FVKESK. V shed 3 bases and J shed 0 bases, with 17 bases lying between them. CDR3: CASSQKGALMLNTEAFF. The CDR3 DNA reads as TGTGCCAGCAGCCAGAAGGGCGCACTTATGTTGAACACTGAAGCTTTCTTT.

The rearrangement joins TRBV29-1 to TRBJ2-2; D call uncertain. This CDR3 region has 14 residues. Germline-derived CDR1 and CDR2 are SQVTM and ANQGSEA. V lost 0 bases, J lost 0 bases, and 5 bases lay in between. CDR3 DNA: TGCAGCGTTGAAGAACAGCCGAACACCGGGGAGCTGTTTTTT. Translating gives CSVEEQPNTGELFF.

The chain's CDR3 is CASSVNPGNQGRPNNEQFF. DNA for the CDR3: TGTGCCAGCAGCGTTAACCCGGGAAATCAAGGTCGGCCGAACAATGAGCAGTTCTTC. The chain carries TRBV9 and TRBJ2-1; perhaps TRBD2 as D (5 bases). V lost 2 bases and J 5 bases, leaving 26 bases between the germline ends. Germline loops: CDR1 SGDLS, CDR2 YYNGEE. CDR3 size: 19 residues.

The V call is TRBV19, the J call TRBJ1-5, with D uncertain. Trimming took off 6 bases at V and 6 bases at J, with 9 bases between the two ends. The CDR3 is 12 residues long. CDR1 is LNHDA and CDR2 is SQIVND in the germline V gene (reference sequence). The DNA of the CDR3 is TGTGCCAGTAGGGAGGGAATTCAGCCCCAGCATTTT. Protein sequence: CASREGIQPQHF.

This chain links TRBV6-1 with TRBJ2-1, with TRBD1 as a possible D gene (6 bases). The V gene's germline CDR1 is MNHNS and CDR2 SASEGT. V was trimmed by 8 bases and J by 8 bases, leaving 13 bases between them. The CDR3 totals 12 residues. CDR3 region: CASPRGAHEQFF. The CDR3 DNA reads TGTGCCAGCCCCAGGGGTGCCCATGAGCAGTTCTTC.

CDR3 protein: CASRTYRDGFYEQYF. The CDR3 DNA is TGTGCCAGCAGAACCTACCGGGACGGATTCTACGAGCAGTACTTC. The chain carries TRBV27 and TRBJ2-7; D is tentatively TRBD1 or TRBD2 (5 bases each). CDR3 length equals 15 residues. Trimming shortened V by 6 bases and J by 3 bases, and 18 bases separated the two germline ends. The germline CDR1 and CDR2 sequences are MNHEY and SMNVEV (reference sequence).

This chain connects TRBV27 to TRBJ2-5, with 7 bases matching TRBD2. V trimming: 4 bases; J trimming: 3 bases; junction bases outside the gene matches: 5. The length of the CDR3 is 14 residues. Looked up from germline, CDR1 is MNHEY and CDR2 is SMNVEV (reference sequence). This CDR3 reads CASSWGGSEETQYF. CDR3 in DNA: TGTGCCAGCAGTTGGGGCGGGAGTGAAGAGACCCAGTACTTC.